This T cell receptor beta chain stems from a study of blood T cells in healthy people across ages (dated by TCRdb to between 2014 and 2016). In the study overall: In model experiments, roughly one uniquely barcoded TCR beta cDNA molecule per two T cells was captured by template switching. To track age-related changes in TCR beta repertoire diversity, the study relied on deep sequencing normalized with unique cDNA molecular identifiers. The donors were divided into four age groups: young (average around 16 years), middle-aged (roughly 40), aged (about 61) and long-lived (roughly 88). Using the same blood draw, the study looked at two additional independent replicas of 1 million unique cDNA reads for two donors, one aged 18 to 29 and the other aged 80 or older. To avoid experimental bias, donors of different ages were randomly spread across the sequencing lanes. The research as a whole found: Conclusive comparison of naive and antigen-experienced compartments was prevented by the profiling of bulk unsorted PBMCs. The percentage of naive T cells measured by flow cytometry correlated strongly with observed TCR beta diversity. As age increased, observed TCR beta diversity per million T cells dropped in a roughly linear way, and a significant reduction was already evident by age 40. Compared with the aged group, the long-lived group had more naive CD4+ T cells, fewer expanded clones and increased TCR diversity, suggesting age selection. Estimates of total diversity from one million sequenced T cells were regarded as lower bounds and underestimates. The CMV infection status of donors was not known, potentially confounding age-related changes in expanded clonotypes.

The library was built by means of 5' RACE. Sequencing was carried out with an Illumina HiSeq 2500. A second PCR of roughly 7 to 11 cycles was performed with a sample-barcoded 5' primer and a J-beta primer mix. Each TCR beta cDNA molecule received a unique molecular identifier from a template-switch 5' adaptor carrying 12 random nucleotides. Each sample yielded at least 3 million CDR3-containing paired-end reads. All of the RNA was converted into first-strand cDNA using the Mint cDNA synthesis kit, with a TRBC-specific oligonucleotide serving as the primer. After uracil-DNA glycosylase treatment, a first 18-cycle PCR used universal primers M1SS and BC2_uni_R on all cDNA. In the original analysis: Normalization of each sample was performed by random selection of 1 million high-quality reads, each carrying a distinct molecular identifier. Instead of being binned into consensus sequences, reads with shared molecular identifiers were discarded. MiTCR, with a Q25 quality threshold and the strictest error-elimination algorithm, was used for CDR3 identification, clonotype clustering and error correction. A nonparametric unseen species model with Euler transformation was used to estimate a lower bound on total TCR beta diversity. In TCRdb, the public reads were trimmed at Q25 with fastp and aligned with MiXCR, with productive beta chains retained. Rows merge per CDR3 protein into single entries with the most common DNA and genes. None of the V and J calls come from the authors' own analysis; TCRdb made them. For this sample the table gives about 600,000 distinct CDR3 sequences, of which around half were detected only once. Of the sample, around 25% is held by the ten largest clones.

The roughly 37 donors, aged 6 to 90 years, were systemically healthy Caucasian individuals from Russia. Around 10 milliliters of peripheral blood were collected from each donor into EDTA-treated Vacutainer tubes. Ficoll-Paque density-gradient centrifugation was used to isolate PBMCs, with at least 6.5 million per sample. Total RNA, at least 6 micrograms per sample, was extracted from PBMCs with Trizol reagent. For every donor, an aliquot of PBMCs went through flow cytometry to measure the percentages of naive CD45RAhigh/CD27high T cells. Points on this clonotype: No antigen is known for it. No base-level quality is on record; no much larger clone is a single base apart.

Taken from the germline V gene, the CDR1 and CDR2 loops are SGHVS and FNYEAQ. The junction carries 12 bases between V and J, which are trimmed by 2 bases and 3 bases respectively. The CDR3 holds 15 amino acids from the cysteine to the phenylalanine. The DNA shown is the 45-base CDR3, in frame from base 1. The sample comprised blood. Here the chain combines TRBV7-6 and TRBJ2-3; the D call could be TRBD1 or TRBD2, with each sharing 5 bases. This receptor was obtained from a man aged 80 or over in good health. Here is the DNA: TGTGCCAGCAGCTTATACCGGGGCGGGACAGATACGCAGTATTTT. Translated, it gives CASSLYRGGTDTQYF.